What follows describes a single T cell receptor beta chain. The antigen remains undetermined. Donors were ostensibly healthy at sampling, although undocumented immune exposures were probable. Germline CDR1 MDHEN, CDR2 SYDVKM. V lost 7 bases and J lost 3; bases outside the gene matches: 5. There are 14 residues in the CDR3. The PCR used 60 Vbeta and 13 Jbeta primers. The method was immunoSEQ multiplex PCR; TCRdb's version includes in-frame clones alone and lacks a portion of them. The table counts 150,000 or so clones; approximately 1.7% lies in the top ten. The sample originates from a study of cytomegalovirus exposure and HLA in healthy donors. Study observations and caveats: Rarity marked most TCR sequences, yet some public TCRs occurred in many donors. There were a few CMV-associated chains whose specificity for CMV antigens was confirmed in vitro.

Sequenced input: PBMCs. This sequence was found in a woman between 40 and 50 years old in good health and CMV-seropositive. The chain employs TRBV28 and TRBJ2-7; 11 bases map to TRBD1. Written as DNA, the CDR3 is TGTGCCAGCACCCCGGACAGGGGGCTCTACGAGCAGTACTTC. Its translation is CASTPDRGLYEQYF.